This TCR beta chain was sequenced in a study of T cell clonality in common variable immunodeficiency. Overall study findings and caveats: CVID patient heterogeneity limited repertoire-clinical complication correlations. CVID subjects shared fewer TCRbeta clones than healthy controls did.

Profiled with immunoSEQ multiplex PCR; TCRdb holds only in-frame clones, not every one. The sample holds some 40,000 clones, and no clone turns up only once. Blood samples were heparinized, about 4.5 to 8 ml per donor. This clone was observed many times. Its antigen is not identified. With the read ending 3 residues before the CDR3 end, the germline J gene is used to fill in that end. CDR3 size: 16 residues. Trimming took 4 bases from V and 1 from J; bases not matched to a gene: 4. Germline V gene sequence: CDR1 KGHSH, CDR2 LQKENI. What was sequenced was peripheral blood mononuclear cells. The receptor was isolated from a person aged 18-70 years in good health. The chain is built from TRBV18 and TRBJ2-2; 9 bases fit TRBD1. CDR3 amino acids: CASSRTGQGNTGELFF. The sequenced part of the CDR3 DNA is TGTGCCAGCTCACGTACGGGACAGGGGAACACCGGGGAG.